Presented here are 10 T cell receptor beta chains from one specimen sequenced in a study of shared clonotypes between healthy human individuals. Profiled with immunoSEQ multiplex PCR; TCRdb holds only in-frame clones, not every one. The table lists about 2.3 million clones, approximately 95% of them singletons, with under 0.45% in the top ten. The source material was naive CD4+ T cells from PBMCs. Specified subset: CD45RA+ positively selected. Receptor source: a man between 18 and 35 years old in good health. Some clones in this sample may be carry-over from other donors' samples.

V is TRBV4-3 and J is TRBJ2-3; 11 bases line up with TRBD1. The germline V gene encodes CDR1 LGHNA and CDR2 YSLEER. V lost 3 bases, J lost 6 bases, and 8 bases stayed unmatched. The CDR3 is 16 residues long. In DNA, the CDR3 is TGCGCCAGCAGCCAGCCGGGACAGGGGGGCCGGGATACGCAGTATTTT. This codes for CASSQPGQGGRDTQYF.

J is TRBJ1-2 and V is TRBV6-5; the D gene is possibly TRBD1 (6 bases). Germline CDR1 is MNHEY and CDR2 is SVGAGI. CDR3 size: 14 residues. Trimming took 7 bases from V and 0 from J, leaving 12 bases between them. The CDR3 DNA is TGTGCCAGCACAACAGGGATAGCTAACTATGGCTACACCTTC. This sequence encodes CASTTGIANYGYTF.

The V call is TRBV7-9, the J call TRBJ2-5; TRBD2 might be the D (6 bases). The V end lost 6 bases, the J end lost 5 bases, and 19 bases lay between the germline ends. Germline assignment: CDR1 SEHNR and CDR2 FQNEAQ (reference sequence). The CDR3 is made up of 15 amino acids. The CDR3 nucleotides are TGTGCCAGCAGTCGTCCCTTGCGGGAACGGGAGACCCAGTACTTC. Its translation: CASSRPLRERETQYF.

This clone was picked up one time. The chain has TRBV6-5 and TRBJ2-7, with D maybe TRBD2 (5 bases). The CDR3 is made up of 13 amino acids. V dropped 3 bases and J dropped 2 bases, with 8 bases sitting between them. Germline values: CDR1 MNHEY, CDR2 SVGAGI. The CDR3 is CASSYLGTYEQYF. CDR3 nucleotides: TGTGCCAGCAGTTATCTCGGGACCTACGAGCAGTACTTC.

The V gene is TRBV30, the J gene TRBJ1-2, with 7 bases fitting TRBD1. CDR3 length: 15 amino acids. The V gene's germline CDR1 is GTSNPN and CDR2 SVGIG (reference sequence). Trimming took 4 bases from V and 3 from J; bases not matched to a gene: 11. The CDR3 is CAWMGRQGGHYGYTF. The CDR3 DNA follows: TGTGCCTGGATGGGAAGACAGGGCGGACACTATGGCTACACCTTC.

This clone showed up just a few times. Other DNA sequences of this sample code for an identical CDR3. The chain carries TRBV5-1 and TRBJ2-7, with D perhaps given as TRBD1 or TRBD2 (5 bases each). There are 13 residues in the CDR3. Looked up from germline, CDR1 is SGHRS and CDR2 is YFSETQ. Trimming left V 4 bases short and J 2 bases short, with 10 bases between. The CDR3 DNA sequence: TGCGCCAGCAGCCGGGACGGAACCTACGAGCAGTACTTC. This sequence encodes CASSRDGTYEQYF.

The chain carries TRBV6-6 and TRBJ1-5, with D perhaps TRBD1 (5 bases). This CDR3 contains 16 residues. V was pared by 7 bases and J by 0 bases, with 16 bases between. Germline V gives CDR1 MNHNY, CDR2 SVGAGI (reference sequence). CDR3 sequence reads: CASTMGRGYSNQPQHF. The CDR3 coding sequence is TGTGCCAGCACCATGGGACGGGGGTATAGCAATCAGCCCCAGCATTTT.

Regarding this clone: This sample also contains other DNA sequences that code for the same CDR3. The chain couples TRBV9 to TRBJ1-1; TRBD1 aligns across 7 bases. CDR1 and CDR2 from the germline V gene are SGDLS and YYNGEE. The V segment lost 2 bases and the J segment 0 bases; nucleotides outside the gene matches: 1. This CDR3 has 14 amino acids. In DNA form, the CDR3 reads TGTGCCAGCAGCGTCACAGGGGTGAACACTGAAGCTTTCTTT. It yields the protein CASSVTGVNTEAFF.

This clone occurred once. The CDR3 reads CASSARSGSGHEQYF. The CDR3 region has the DNA TGTGCCAGCAGCGCCCGTAGCGGGAGTGGGCACGAGCAGTACTTC. The chain couples TRBV9 to TRBJ2-7; 9 nucleotides match TRBD2. Germline V CDR1 and CDR2: SGDLS, YYNGEE. CDR3 length: 15 amino acids. V shed 3 bases and J 5 bases; nucleotides not matched to a gene: 9.

The chain links TRBV11-3 to TRBJ2-2; possibly TRBD1 or TRBD2 for D (5 bases each). Germline V CDR1 and CDR2: SGHNT, YENEEA. There are 13 residues in the CDR3. V lost 1 base and J 7 bases, leaving 7 bases between the germline ends. DNA for the CDR3: TGTGCCAGCAGCTTAGTTGGGGGCGGGGAGCTGTTTTTT. As protein: CASSLVGGGELFF.